This TCR beta chain came from a study of blood T cell repertoires in COVID-19. Study context: PBMCs, B-cell-depleted T cells, or T cells were the source of the cDNA or gDNA that made up the material.

From germline, CDR1 is KGHSH and CDR2 LQKENI. CDR3 length: 13 residues. V was trimmed by 5 bases and J by 4 bases, leaving 11 bases between them. Patients at the Seattle site were enrolled during active infection and followed longitudinally. This clone appeared a single time. The data were produced by immunoSEQ multiplex PCR, yet TCRdb's version contains in-frame clones alone and is incomplete. The profile shows some 200,000 clones, 80% to 90% of them singletons. The rearrangement links TRBV18 to TRBJ1-1; D call uncertain. Sequencing was performed on peripheral blood. The TCR originated in a woman at least 80 years old with COVID-19, enrolled during active disease. The CDR3 nucleotides read TGTGCCAGCTCAAGTTCCAGTGTCACTGAAGCTTTCTTT. This translates into CASSSSSVTEAFF.